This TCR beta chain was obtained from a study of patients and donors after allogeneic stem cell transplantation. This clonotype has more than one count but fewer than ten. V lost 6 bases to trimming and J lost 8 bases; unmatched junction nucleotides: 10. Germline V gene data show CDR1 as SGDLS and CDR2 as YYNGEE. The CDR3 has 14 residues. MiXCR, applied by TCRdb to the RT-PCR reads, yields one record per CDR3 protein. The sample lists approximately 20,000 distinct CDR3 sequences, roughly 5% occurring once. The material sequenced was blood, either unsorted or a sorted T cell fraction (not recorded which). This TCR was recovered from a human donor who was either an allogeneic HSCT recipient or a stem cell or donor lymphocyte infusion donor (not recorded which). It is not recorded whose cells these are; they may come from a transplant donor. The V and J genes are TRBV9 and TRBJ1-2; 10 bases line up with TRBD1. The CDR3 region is CASTQTGGALGYTF. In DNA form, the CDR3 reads TGTGCCAGCACGCAGACAGGGGGCGCCCTAGGCTACACCTTC.